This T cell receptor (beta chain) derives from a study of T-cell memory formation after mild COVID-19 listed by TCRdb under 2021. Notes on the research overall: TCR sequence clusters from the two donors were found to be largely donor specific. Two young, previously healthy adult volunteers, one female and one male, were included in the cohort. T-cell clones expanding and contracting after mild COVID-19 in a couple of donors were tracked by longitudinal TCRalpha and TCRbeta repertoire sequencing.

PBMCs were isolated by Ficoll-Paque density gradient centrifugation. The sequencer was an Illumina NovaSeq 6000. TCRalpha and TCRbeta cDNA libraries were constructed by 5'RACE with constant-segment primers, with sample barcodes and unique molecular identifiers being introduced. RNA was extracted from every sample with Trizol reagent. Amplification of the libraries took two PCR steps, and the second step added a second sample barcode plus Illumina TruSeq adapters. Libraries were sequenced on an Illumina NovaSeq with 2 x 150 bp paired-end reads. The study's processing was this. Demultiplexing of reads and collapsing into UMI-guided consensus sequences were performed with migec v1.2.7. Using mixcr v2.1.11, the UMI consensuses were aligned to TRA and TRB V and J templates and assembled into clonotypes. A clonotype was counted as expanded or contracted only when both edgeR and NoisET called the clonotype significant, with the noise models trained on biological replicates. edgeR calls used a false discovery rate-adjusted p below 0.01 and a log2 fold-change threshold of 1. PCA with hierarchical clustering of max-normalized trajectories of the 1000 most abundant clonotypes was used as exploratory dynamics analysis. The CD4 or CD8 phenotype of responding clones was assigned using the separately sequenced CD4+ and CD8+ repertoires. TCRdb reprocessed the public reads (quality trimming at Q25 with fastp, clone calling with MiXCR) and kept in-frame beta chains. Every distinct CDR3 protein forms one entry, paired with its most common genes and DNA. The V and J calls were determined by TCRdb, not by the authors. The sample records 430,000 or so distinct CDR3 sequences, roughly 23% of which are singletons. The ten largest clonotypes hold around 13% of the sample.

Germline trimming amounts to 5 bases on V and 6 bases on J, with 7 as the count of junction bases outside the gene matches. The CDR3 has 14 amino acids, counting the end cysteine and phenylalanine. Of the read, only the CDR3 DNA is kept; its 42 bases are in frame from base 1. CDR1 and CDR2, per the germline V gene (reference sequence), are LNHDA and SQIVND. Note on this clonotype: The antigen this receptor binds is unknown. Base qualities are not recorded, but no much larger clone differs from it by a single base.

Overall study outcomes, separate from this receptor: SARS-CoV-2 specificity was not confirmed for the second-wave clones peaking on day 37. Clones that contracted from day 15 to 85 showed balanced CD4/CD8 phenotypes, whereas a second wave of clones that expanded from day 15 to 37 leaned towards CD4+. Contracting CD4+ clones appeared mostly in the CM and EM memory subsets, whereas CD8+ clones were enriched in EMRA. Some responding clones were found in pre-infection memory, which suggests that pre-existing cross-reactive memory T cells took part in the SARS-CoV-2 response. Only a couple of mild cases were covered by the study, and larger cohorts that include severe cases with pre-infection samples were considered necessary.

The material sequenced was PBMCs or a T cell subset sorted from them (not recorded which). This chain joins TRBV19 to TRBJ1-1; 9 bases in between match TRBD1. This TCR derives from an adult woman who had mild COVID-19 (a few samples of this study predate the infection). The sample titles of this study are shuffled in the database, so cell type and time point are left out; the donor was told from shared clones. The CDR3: CASSDRDRAPEAFF. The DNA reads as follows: TGTGCCAGTAGTGACCGGGACAGGGCGCCTGAAGCTTTCTTT.